A single sample is the source of the 6 T cell receptor beta chains below, sequenced in a study of T-cell reconstitution after alpha-beta-depleted transplantation in children. Unique molecular identifiers were used in preparing the TCRbeta library. In TCRdb, the PCR reads were re-called with MiXCR into one record per CDR3 protein. The sample holds 250,000 to 400,000 distinct CDR3 sequences, around 25% seen once. Sequences were derived from PBMCs, mostly from graft donor cells, sampled 180 days after TCRalphabeta/CD19-depleted stem cell transplant. These receptors all stem from a male patient younger than 18 who had a stem cell transplant for acute lymphoblastic leukemia, so the T cells may come from the graft donor.

V gene TRBV6-1 combines with J gene TRBJ2-3; TRBD2 matches 11 bases. Germline CDR1 reads MNHNS; CDR2 reads SASEGT. The junction had 14 bases not matched to a gene; V was cut back by 7 bases and J by 8 bases. The CDR3 has 16 amino acids. The CDR3 DNA reads TGTGCCAGCACCTCACTAGCGGGAGTACGGACCGGTACGCAGTATTTT. It specifies CASTSLAGVRTGTQYF.

This clonotype appeared a few times. In DNA, the CDR3 is TGTGCCAGTTTACTTTCCGGGACAGGGGGCTATGGCTACACCTTC. It yields the protein CASLLSGTGGYGYTF. The rearrangement uses TRBV6-1 and TRBJ1-2; 11 bases match TRBD1. The CDR3 has 15 amino acids. V shed 9 bases, J shed 4 bases, and the junction held 10 bases outside the gene matches. CDR1 is MNHNS, CDR2 SASEGT, per germline.

As concerns this clonotype: This may be a read error: a much more frequent sequence differs by one nucleotide. The gene calls are TRBV30 and TRBJ2-1; D not resolved. The CDR3 is 15 residues long. Per the germline V gene, CDR1 is GTSNPN and CDR2 is SVGIG (reference sequence). Here the CDR3 reads CAWRHTGDSYNEQSF. The DNA for the CDR3 is TGTGCCTGGAGGCACACGGGTGACTCCTACAATGAGCAGTCCTTC. The whole variable domain, filled in from reference TRBV30 and TRBJ2-1, reads SQTIHQWPATLVQPVGSPLSLECTVEGTSNPNLYWYRQAAGRGLQLLFYSVGIGQISSEVPQNLSASRPQDRQFILSSKKLLLSDSGFYLCAWRHTGDSYNEQSFGPGTRLTVL.

The rearrangement uses TRBV28 and TRBJ1-5, with D possibly being TRBD1 (5 bases). Deletions cut 5 bases from V and 3 bases from J, with 17 bases between. The CDR3 is 16 amino acids. Germline CDR1 and CDR2: MDHEN and SYDVKM. The CDR3, as DNA: TGTGCCAGCAGTGAACCCAGAGCCGGGACCAATCAGCCCCAGCATTTT. Translating it yields CASSEPRAGTNQPQHF.

This clonotype was observed a few times. V is TRBV29-1 and J is TRBJ2-7, with 7 bases lining up with TRBD2. CDR1 SQVTM and CDR2 ANQGSEA come from the germline V gene. V trimming: 2 bases; J trimming: 2 bases; junction bases outside the gene matches: 9. The CDR3 spans 15 residues. The CDR3 DNA follows: TGCAGCGTTGAAAGAGGGGCGGGAGTTCCCTACGAGCAGTACTTC. Translating it yields CSVERGAGVPYEQYF.

V usage is TRBV20-1 and J usage is TRBJ2-7; 7 bases are shared with TRBD1. Germline V CDR1 and CDR2: DFQATT, SNEGSKA (reference sequence). With V trimmed by 0 bases and J by 4 bases, 15 bases remained unmatched. This CDR3 is 17 amino acids long. CDR3 region: CSAREVRQTGKGYEQYF. CDR3 in DNA: TGCAGTGCTAGAGAAGTCCGACAGACAGGGAAAGGGTACGAGCAGTACTTC.